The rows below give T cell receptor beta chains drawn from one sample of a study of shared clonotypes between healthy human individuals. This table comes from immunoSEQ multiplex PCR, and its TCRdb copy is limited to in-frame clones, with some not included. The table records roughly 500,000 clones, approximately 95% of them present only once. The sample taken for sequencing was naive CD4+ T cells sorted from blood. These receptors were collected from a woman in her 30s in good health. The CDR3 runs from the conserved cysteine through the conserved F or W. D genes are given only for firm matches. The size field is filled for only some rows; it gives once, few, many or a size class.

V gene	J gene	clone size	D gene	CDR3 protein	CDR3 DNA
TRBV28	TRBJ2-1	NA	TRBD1	CASSFSQGASYEQFF	TGTGCCAGCAGTTTCTCACAGGGGGCGTCGTATGAGCAGTTCTTC
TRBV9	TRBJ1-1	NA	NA	CASSRTQNTEAFF	TGTGCCAGCAGCAGAACACAGAACACTGAAGCTTTCTTT
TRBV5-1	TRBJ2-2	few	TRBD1	CASSFAGQGTGELFF	TGCGCCAGCAGCTTTGCGGGACAGGGGACCGGGGAGCTGTTTTTT
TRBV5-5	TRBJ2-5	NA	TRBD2	CASSLPFRGLAGGPRETQYF	TGTGCCAGCAGCTTGCCTTTCAGGGGACTAGCGGGAGGGCCTAGGGAGACCCAGTACTTC
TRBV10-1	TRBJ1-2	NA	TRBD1	CASSRQGNYGYTF	TGCGCCAGCAGTCGACAGGGTAACTATGGCTACACCTTC
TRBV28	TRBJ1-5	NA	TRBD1	CASSSFGQGSQPQHF	TGTGCCAGCAGCTCCTTCGGACAGGGGAGTCAGCCCCAGCATTTT
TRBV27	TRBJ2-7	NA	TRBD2	CASSPGFLAGGWNYEQYF	TGTGCCAGCAGTCCCGGTTTCCTAGCGGGAGGTTGGAACTACGAGCAGTACTTC
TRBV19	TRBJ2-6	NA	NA	CASSMVQASSGANVLTF	TGTGCCAGTAGTATGGTTCAGGCAAGCTCTGGGGCCAACGTCCTGACTTTC
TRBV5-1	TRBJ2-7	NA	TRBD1	CASQGATPPYEQYF	TGCGCCAGCCAGGGGGCGACTCCCCCTTACGAGCAGTACTTC
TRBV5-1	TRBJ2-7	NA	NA	CASSPLGGLPYEQYF	TGCGCCAGCAGCCCACTTGGGGGGCTCCCCTACGAGCAGTACTTC
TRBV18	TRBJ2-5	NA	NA	CASSQTGYQETQYF	TGTGCCAGCTCACAGACAGGTTACCAAGAGACCCAGTACTTC
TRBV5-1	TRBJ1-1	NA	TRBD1	CASTRGLYVNTEAFF	TGCGCCAGCACCAGGGGGCTATACGTGAACACTGAAGCTTTCTTT
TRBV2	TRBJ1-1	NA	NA	CASSEQGRSSPEAFF	TGTGCCAGCAGTGAACAGGGCAGGAGTTCACCTGAAGCTTTCTTT
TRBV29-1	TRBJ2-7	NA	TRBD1	CSAATGQSYEQYF	TGCAGCGCAGCCACGGGACAGTCTTACGAGCAGTACTTC
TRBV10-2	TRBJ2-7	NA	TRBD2	CASSPSGTNYEQYF	TGCGCCAGCAGTCCATCCGGGACTAATTACGAGCAGTACTTC
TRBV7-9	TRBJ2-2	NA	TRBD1	CASSLEQGDYTGELFF	TGTGCCAGCAGCTTAGAACAGGGGGATTACACCGGGGAGCTGTTTTTT
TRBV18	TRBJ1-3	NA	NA	CASSPDLLGNTIYF	TGTGCCAGCTCACCGGATCTCCTTGGAAACACCATATATTTT
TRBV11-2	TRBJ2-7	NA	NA	CASRFAGSSEQYF	TGTGCCAGCAGGTTTGCAGGGTCGTCCGAGCAGTACTTC
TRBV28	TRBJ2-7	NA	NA	CASRTRDVIYEQYF	TGTGCCAGCAGGACAAGGGACGTGATCTACGAGCAGTACTTC
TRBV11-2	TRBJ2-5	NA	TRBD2	CASSLGISGSGETQYF	TGTGCCAGCAGCTTAGGCATTAGCGGGAGTGGAGAGACCCAGTACTTC